The present entry profiles one T cell receptor beta chain with its context. Its antigen is not identified. The PCR contained 60 Vbeta and 13 Jbeta primers. This table comes from immunoSEQ multiplex PCR, and its TCRdb copy is limited to in-frame clones, with some not included. Among about 120,000 clones listed, more than 65% were seen once. The CDR3 is 16 residues long. Trimming took 3 bases from V and 0 from J, leaving 12 bases between them. Germline CDR1 LNHDA, CDR2 SQIVND (reference sequence). This sample is part of a study of cytomegalovirus exposure and HLA in healthy donors. Study-wide points: A previous analysis found most TCR beta V segments productive roughly 90% or roughly 30% of the time. A later analysis linked a missense variant in DCLRE1C to the trimming of TCR beta V and J genes. An apparent linkage of common viral pathogens to several of the most significant clusters emerged in a later analysis. Later on, an analysis tied 15,000 to 20,000 TCR beta sequences to HLA alleles at 0.05 false discovery rate.

The sample was PBMCs. This chain joins TRBV19 and TRBJ1-3, with D tentatively TRBD1 (5 bases). The TCR was taken from a man between 18 and 29 years old in good health and CMV-seropositive. CDR3 sequence (DNA): TGTGCCAGTAGTATTCGGGGGGACCTCTCTGGAAACACCATATATTTT. It codes for CASSIRGDLSGNTIYF.